Included here is one T cell receptor (beta chain) sequence, with context. Some clones are missing from TCRdb's copy, which holds only in-frame ones; the method was immunoSEQ multiplex PCR. The sample carries 290,000 or so clones, approximately 89% recorded once. These data originate in a study of blood T cell repertoires in COVID-19. Overall study context: T cells, B-cell-depleted T cells, or PBMCs supplied cDNA or gDNA.

Trimming removed 4 bases at V and 1 base at J, with 17 bases between. Germline-derived CDR1 and CDR2 are LNHDA and SQIVND (reference sequence). CDR3 length: 16 residues. The chain uses TRBV19 and TRBJ2-7; D is undetermined. Specimen: PBMCs or T cells enriched from blood (not recorded which). The receptor comes from a woman aged 18-29 years who had recovered from COVID-19. This CDR3 reads CASSNRVSVQSYEQYF. The CDR3 bases are TGTGCCAGTAGTAATCGAGTGAGCGTACAATCCTACGAGCAGTACTTC. Full variable domain (rest looked up from reference TRBV19 and TRBJ2-7): DGGITQSPKYLFRKEGQNVTLSCEQNLNHDAMYWYRQDPGQGLRLIYYSQIVNDFQKGDIAEGYSVSREKKESFPLTVTSAQKNPTAFYLCASSNRVSVQSYEQYFGPGTRLTVT.